One TCR beta chain is described in this entry. Sample treatment: 15 to 20 received Ad26.COV2.S at low or high dose, single or two shots; five or six received placebo; per-sample allocation not given. Collection of the samples took place on day 63 after the first injection of vaccine or placebo. The assay was immunoSEQ multiplex PCR, and TCRdb's table has in-frame clones only and misses some. The sample has about 370,000 clones, 75% to 90% seen once; the top ten hold approximately 1.9%. This sample is drawn from a study of Ad26.COV2.S vaccination and SARS-CoV-2 variants. Overall study context: Donor participated within the Ad26.COV2.S arm of the COV1001 trial.

The CDR3 spans 12 residues. Source: peripheral blood, taken in a trial of Ad26.COV2.S vaccine versus placebo. The chain has TRBV12-3 or TRBV12-4 and TRBJ2-2; 7 nucleotides match TRBD2. This TCR was sampled from a person aged 18 to 59 who received the Ad26.COV2.S COVID-19 vaccine or a placebo. The CDR3 region has the DNA TGTGCGAGCGGGACGAACACCGGGGAGCTGTTTTTT. Protein sequence: CASGTNTGELFF.